This T cell receptor beta chain was captured by sequencing in a study of beta chain features in type 1 diabetes. Study results and caveats: People with Type 1 diabetes carried modestly yet significantly shorter TCRB CDR3s in all four CD4+ subsets. The naive, central memory and Treg TCRB repertoires looked more alike in patients than they did in healthy donors. Whether HLA type influences TCRB rearrangement remained unresolved here.

The investigators reverse transcribed all of the isolated RNA, so they sequenced expressed TCRB transcripts. TCRdb keeps only in-frame clones here, not all; method: immunoSEQ multiplex PCR. The sample lists approximately 170,000 clones, roughly 8% occurring once. Trimming pared 2 bases from V and 4 bases from J, leaving 9 bases between. Looked up from germline, CDR1 is GTSNPN and CDR2 is SVGIG (reference sequence). The CDR3 spans 13 residues. This clone came up a few times. The antigen remains undetermined. This sample also contains other DNA sequences that code for the same CDR3. The chain uses TRBV30 and TRBJ1-5, with a possible D match to TRBD1 (6 bases). This clonotype was sampled from a woman aged 40 to 50 with type 1 diabetes. Sequenced: central memory CD4+ T cells from blood. The CDR3 sequence: CAWSSQGNQPQHF. Written as DNA, the CDR3 is TGTGCCTGGAGTTCTCAGGGGAATCAGCCCCAGCATTTT.